One T cell receptor beta chain is described in this entry. The junction departs from the called germline gene at one end, perhaps through a read error. Sequencing used immunoSEQ multiplex PCR; TCRdb keeps in-frame clones, though not all of them. In the table there are 62,000 or so clones, about 80% of which are singletons. The CDR3 is 12 amino acids. Germline lookup yields CDR1 SGHTA and CDR2 FQGTGA. The data are from a study of blood T cell repertoires in COVID-19. The receptor was derived from a man between 60 and 75 years old with COVID-19, enrolled during active disease. The chain has TRBV7-3 and TRBJ2-1; D remains unclear. Input material: peripheral blood. CDR3 in DNA: TGTGCCAGCAGCCCAGAAGGAAGCGCCTTGATCTTC. It yields the protein CASSPEGSALIF.